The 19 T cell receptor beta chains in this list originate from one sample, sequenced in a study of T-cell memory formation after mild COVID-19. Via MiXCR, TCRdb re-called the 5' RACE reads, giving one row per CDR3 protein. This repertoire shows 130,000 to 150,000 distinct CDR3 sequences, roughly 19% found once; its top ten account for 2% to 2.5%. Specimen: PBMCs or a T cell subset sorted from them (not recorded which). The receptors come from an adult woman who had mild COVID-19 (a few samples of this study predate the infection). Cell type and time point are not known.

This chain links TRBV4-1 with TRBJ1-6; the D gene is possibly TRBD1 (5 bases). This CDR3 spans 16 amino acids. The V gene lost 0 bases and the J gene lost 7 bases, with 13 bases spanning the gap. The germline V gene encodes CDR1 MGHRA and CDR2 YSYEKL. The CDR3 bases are TGCGCCAGCAGCCAAGACCCCGGGACGGAAAATTCACCCCTCCACTTT. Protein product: CASSQDPGTENSPLHF.

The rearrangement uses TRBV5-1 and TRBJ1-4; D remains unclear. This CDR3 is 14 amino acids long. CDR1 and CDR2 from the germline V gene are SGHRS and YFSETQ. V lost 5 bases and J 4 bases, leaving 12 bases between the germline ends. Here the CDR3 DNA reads TGCGCCAGCAGTCGGCGGACTGATAATGAAAAACTGTTTTTT. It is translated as CASSRRTDNEKLFF.

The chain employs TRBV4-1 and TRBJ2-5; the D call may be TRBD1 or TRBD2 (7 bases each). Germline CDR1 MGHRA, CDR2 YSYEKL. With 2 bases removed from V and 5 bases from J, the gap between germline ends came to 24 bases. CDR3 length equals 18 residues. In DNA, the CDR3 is TGCGCCAGCAGCCAAACGGAACAGGGGAGGGGACCAAGGGAGACCCAGTACTTC. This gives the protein CASSQTEQGRGPRETQYF.

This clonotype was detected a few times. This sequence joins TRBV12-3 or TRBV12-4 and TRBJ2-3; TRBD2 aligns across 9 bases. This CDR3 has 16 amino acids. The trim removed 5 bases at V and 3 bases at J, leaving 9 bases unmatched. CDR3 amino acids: CASSRIAGAGTDTQYF. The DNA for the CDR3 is TGTGCCAGCAGTCGCATAGCGGGGGCGGGGACAGATACGCAGTATTTT.

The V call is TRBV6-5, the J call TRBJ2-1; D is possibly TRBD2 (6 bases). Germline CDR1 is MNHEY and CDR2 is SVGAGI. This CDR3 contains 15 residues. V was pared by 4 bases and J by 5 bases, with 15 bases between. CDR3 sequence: CASSWSGAQDNEQFF. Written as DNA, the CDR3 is TGTGCCAGCAGTTGGTCGGGAGCACAGGACAATGAGCAGTTCTTC.

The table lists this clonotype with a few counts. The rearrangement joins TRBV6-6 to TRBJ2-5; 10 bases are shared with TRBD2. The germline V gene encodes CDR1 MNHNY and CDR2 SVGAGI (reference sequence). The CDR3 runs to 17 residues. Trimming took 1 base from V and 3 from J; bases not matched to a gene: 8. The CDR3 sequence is CASSYWSQRGGKETQYF. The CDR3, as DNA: TGTGCCAGCAGTTACTGGAGCCAGCGGGGGGGAAAAGAGACCCAGTACTTC.

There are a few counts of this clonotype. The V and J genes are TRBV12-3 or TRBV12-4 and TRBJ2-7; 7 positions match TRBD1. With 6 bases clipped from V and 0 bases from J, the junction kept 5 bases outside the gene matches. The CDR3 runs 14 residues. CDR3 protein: CASRRTGSSYEQYF. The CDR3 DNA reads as TGTGCCAGCAGGAGGACAGGTAGCTCCTACGAGCAGTACTTC.

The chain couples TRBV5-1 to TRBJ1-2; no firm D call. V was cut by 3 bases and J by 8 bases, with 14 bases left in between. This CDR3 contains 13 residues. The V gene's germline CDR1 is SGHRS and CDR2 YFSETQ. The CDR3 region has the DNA TGCGCCAGCAGCTGGAACGGTGAAAAGGGCTACACCTTC. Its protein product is CASSWNGEKGYTF. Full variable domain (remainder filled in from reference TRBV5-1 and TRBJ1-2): KAGVTQTPRYLIKTRGQQVTLSCSPISGHRSVSWYQQTPGQGLQFLFEYFSETQRNKGNFPGRFSGRQFSNSRSEMNVSTLELGDSALYLCASSWNGEKGYTFGSGTRLTVV.

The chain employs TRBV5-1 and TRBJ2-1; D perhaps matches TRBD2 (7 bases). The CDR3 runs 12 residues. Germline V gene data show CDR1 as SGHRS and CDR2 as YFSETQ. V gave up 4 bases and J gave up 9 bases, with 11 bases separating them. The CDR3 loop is CASSARGGEQFF. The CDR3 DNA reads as TGCGCCAGCAGCGCTAGGGGGGGTGAGCAGTTCTTC.

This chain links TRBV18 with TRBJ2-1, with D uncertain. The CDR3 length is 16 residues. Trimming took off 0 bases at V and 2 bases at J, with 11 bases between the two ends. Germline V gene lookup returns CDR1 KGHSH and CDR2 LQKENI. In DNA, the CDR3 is TGTGCCAGCTCACCACCGTTAGGGCGTACCTACAATGAGCAGTTCTTC. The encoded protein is CASSPPLGRTYNEQFF.

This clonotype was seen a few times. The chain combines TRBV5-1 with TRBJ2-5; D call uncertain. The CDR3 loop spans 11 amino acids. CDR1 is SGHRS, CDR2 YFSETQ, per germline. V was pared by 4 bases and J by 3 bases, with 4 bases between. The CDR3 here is CASSDEETQYF. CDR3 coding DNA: TGCGCCAGCAGCGATGAAGAGACCCAGTACTTC.

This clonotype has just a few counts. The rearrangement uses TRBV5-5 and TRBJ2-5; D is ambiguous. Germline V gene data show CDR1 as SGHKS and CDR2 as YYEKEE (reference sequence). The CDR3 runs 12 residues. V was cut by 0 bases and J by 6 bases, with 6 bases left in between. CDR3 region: CASSLGLQTQYF. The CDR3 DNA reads TGTGCCAGCAGCTTGGGACTTCAGACCCAGTACTTC.

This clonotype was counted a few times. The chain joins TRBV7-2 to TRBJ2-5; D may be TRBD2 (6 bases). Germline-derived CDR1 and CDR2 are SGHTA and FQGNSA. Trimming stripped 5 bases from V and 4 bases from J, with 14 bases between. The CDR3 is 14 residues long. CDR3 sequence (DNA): TGTGCCAGCAGCCGGGGACTCCGGCCAGAGACCCAGTACTTC. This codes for CASSRGLRPETQYF.

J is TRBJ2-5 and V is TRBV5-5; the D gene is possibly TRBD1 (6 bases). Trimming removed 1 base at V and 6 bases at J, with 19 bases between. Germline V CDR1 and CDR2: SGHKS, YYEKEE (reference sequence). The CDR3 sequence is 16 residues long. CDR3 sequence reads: CASSLTRGRLNKTQYF. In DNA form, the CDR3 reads TGTGCCAGCAGCTTGACCAGGGGAAGGCTTAACAAGACCCAGTACTTC.

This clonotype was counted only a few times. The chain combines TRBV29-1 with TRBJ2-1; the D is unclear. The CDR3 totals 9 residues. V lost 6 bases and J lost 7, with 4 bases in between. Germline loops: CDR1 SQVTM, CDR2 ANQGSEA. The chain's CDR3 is CSVSNEQFF. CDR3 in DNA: TGCAGCGTCTCTAATGAGCAGTTCTTC.

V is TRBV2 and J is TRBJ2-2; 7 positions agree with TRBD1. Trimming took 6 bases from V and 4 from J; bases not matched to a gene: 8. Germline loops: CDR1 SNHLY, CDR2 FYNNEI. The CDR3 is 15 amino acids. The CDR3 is CASRPGTAFTGELFF. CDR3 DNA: TGTGCCAGCAGACCAGGGACAGCGTTCACCGGGGAGCTGTTTTTT. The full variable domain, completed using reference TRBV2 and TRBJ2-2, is EPEVTQTPSHQVTQMGQEVILRCVPISNHLYFYWYRQILGQKVEFLVSFYNNEISEKSEIFDDQFSVERPDGSNFTLKIRSTKLEDSAMYFCASRPGTAFTGELFFGEGSRLTVL.

In nucleotides, the CDR3 is TGCGCCAGCAACCCAGGGAGGTCCTACGAGCAGTACTTC. This encodes CASNPGRSYEQYF. The V and J genes are TRBV5-1 and TRBJ2-7; D is perhaps TRBD2 (6 bases). Germline loops: CDR1 SGHRS, CDR2 YFSETQ. Trimming left V 6 bases short and J 1 base short, with 11 bases between. The CDR3 is 13 residues long. Drawing the rest from reference TRBV5-1 and TRBJ2-7, the complete variable domain is KAGVTQTPRYLIKTRGQQVTLSCSPISGHRSVSWYQQTPGQGLQFLFEYFSETQRNKGNFPGRFSGRQFSNSRSEMNVSTLELGDSALYLCASNPGRSYEQYFGPGTRLTVT.

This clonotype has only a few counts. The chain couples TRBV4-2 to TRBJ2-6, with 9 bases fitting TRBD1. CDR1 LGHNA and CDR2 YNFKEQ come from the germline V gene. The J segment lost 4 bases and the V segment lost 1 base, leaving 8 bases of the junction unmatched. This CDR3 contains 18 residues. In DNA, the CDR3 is TGTGCCAGCAGCCAAGCACGAACAGGGGGCGCCGGGGCCAACGTCCTGACTTTC. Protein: CASSQARTGGAGANVLTF.

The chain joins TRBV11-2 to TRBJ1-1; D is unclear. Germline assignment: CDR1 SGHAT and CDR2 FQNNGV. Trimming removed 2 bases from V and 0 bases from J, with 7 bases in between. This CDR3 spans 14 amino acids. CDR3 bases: TGTGCCAGCAGCTTAAGGGAAATGAACACTGAAGCTTTCTTT. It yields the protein CASSLREMNTEAFF.